This T cell receptor beta chain is drawn from a study of T cell repertoires in cytomegalovirus infection. The overall study: CMV infection and matching HLA type were both indicated by public TCR beta signatures. The study, taken as a whole, reports: The response measured ex vivo was dominated by TCR beta clonotypes (HLA-C-restricted and CMV-specific). Individuals carrying CMV plus the relevant HLA were identified by cumulative frequency of public TCR beta families.

TCRdb re-derived calls from the reads in MiXCR, one entry per CDR3 protein. The sample has under 250,000 distinct CDR3 sequences; about 5.9% are singletons. CDR1 and CDR2 from the germline V gene are SGHVS and FQNEAQ. Germline trimming cut 4 bases from V and 0 bases from J; bases unmatched to any gene: 8. The CDR3 spans 16 residues. In this sample, this clonotype turned up many times. Its target is not known. The specimen sequenced was PBMCs. The chain joins TRBV7-8 to TRBJ1-1; TRBD1 matches 7 bases. The source is a human donor in good health (CMV status not recorded). Some clones in this sample may be carry-over from other donors' samples. The chain's CDR3 is CASSSPLGQMNTEAFF. The CDR3 nucleotides read TGTGCCAGCAGCTCACCCCTGGGACAGATGAACACTGAAGCTTTCTTT.